This entry lists 22 T cell receptor beta chains sequenced from one sample in a study of cytomegalovirus exposure and HLA in healthy donors. PCR primers comprised 60 Vbeta and 13 Jbeta primers. The assay was immunoSEQ multiplex PCR, and TCRdb's table has in-frame clones only and misses some. The table lists around 120,000 clones, 75% to 85% of them singletons. Sequencing was carried out using PBMCs. Receptors were obtained from a girl aged 2-10 years in good health and CMV-seronegative.

The chain joins TRBV6-1 to TRBJ2-3; 9 positions agree with TRBD2. The CDR3 covers 15 residues. Germline V lookup: CDR1 MNHNS, CDR2 SASEGT. The V and J ends lost 2 bases and 8 bases, in that order; junction bases with no gene match: 8. For the CDR3, the DNA is TGTGCCAGCAGTGAACCCCTAGCGGGGCGGGTTACGCAGTATTTT. Protein: CASSEPLAGRVTQYF.

The chain has TRBV19 and TRBJ2-1; D not resolved. V was clipped by 5 bases and J by 5 bases, with 22 bases between them. CDR3 size: 17 residues. Germline V gene sequence: CDR1 LNHDA, CDR2 SQIVND (reference sequence). The CDR3 region has the DNA TGTGCCAGTAGTCCAAGCCATTTTTCGACTGGTGACAATGAGCAGTTCTTC. Encoded protein: CASSPSHFSTGDNEQFF.

V gene TRBV27 combines with J gene TRBJ2-5; D possibly corresponds to TRBD2 (6 bases). The J call may be mistaken, given a closer DNA end match to TRBJ2-7. Germline V gene lookup returns CDR1 MNHEY and CDR2 SMNVEV (reference sequence). The CDR3 contains 14 residues. The CDR3 here is CASSAMGGLAEQYF. CDR3 nucleotides: TGTGCCAGCAGCGCCATGGGGGGACTCGCCGAGCAGTACTTC.

The CDR3 DNA reads as TGTGCCAGCAGCTTAACGGGGCCTAGCGGGGAAAGCACAGATACGCAGTATTTT. The encoded protein is CASSLTGPSGESTDTQYF. The chain carries TRBV7-3 and TRBJ2-3; the match to TRBD2 covers 9 bases. The CDR3 covers 18 residues. With V trimmed by 0 bases and J by 0 bases, 7 bases remained unmatched. Germline CDR1 SGHTA, CDR2 FQGTGA.

The rearrangement links TRBV29-1 to TRBJ1-2; tentatively, D is TRBD1 (5 bases). There are 13 residues in the CDR3. The germline V gene encodes CDR1 SQVTM and CDR2 ANQGSEA. The V gene lost 6 bases and the J gene lost 3 bases, with 14 bases spanning the gap. CDR3: CSVARDGDYGYTF. CDR3 DNA: TGCAGCGTCGCCAGGGATGGGGACTATGGCTACACCTTC.

The chain carries TRBV13 and TRBJ2-1, with 8 bases aligning to TRBD2. Trimming cost V 0 bases and J 9 bases; bases outside gene matches: 4. The CDR3 totals 14 residues. Germline CDR1 and CDR2: PRHDT and FYEKMQ (reference sequence). This chain's CDR3 is CASSLGRGGSEQFF. As DNA, the CDR3 is TGTGCCAGCAGCTTAGGCCGGGGGGGAAGTGAGCAGTTCTTC. The full variable domain, with the rest looked up from reference TRBV13 and TRBJ2-1, is AAGVIQSPRHLIKEKRETATLKCYPIPRHDTVYWYQQGPGQDPQFLISFYEKMQSDKGSIPDRFSAQQFSDYHSELNMSSLELGDSALYFCASSLGRGGSEQFFGPGTRLTVL.

The chain carries TRBV19 and TRBJ2-1, with TRBD2 identical over 7 bases. The V segment lost 5 bases and the J segment 3 bases; nucleotides outside the gene matches: 10. The CDR3 covers 16 residues. The germline CDR1 and CDR2 sequences are LNHDA and SQIVND (reference sequence). CDR3 in amino acids: CASSLLLAGRYNEQFF. The CDR3 nucleotides read TGTGCCAGTAGTCTACTCTTAGCGGGTCGCTACAATGAGCAGTTCTTC.

The chain recombines TRBV7-9 with TRBJ2-5; D is ambiguous. Trimming left V 5 bases short and J 5 bases short, with 9 bases between. Germline CDR1 is SEHNR and CDR2 is FQNEAQ (reference sequence). The CDR3 covers 12 residues. For the CDR3, the DNA is TGTGCCAGCAGCCTTTATGCGGAGACCCAGTACTTC. As protein: CASSLYAETQYF.

The rearrangement uses TRBV6-6 and TRBJ2-1; weak D call: TRBD2 (6 bases). The V and J ends lost 2 bases and 2 bases respectively, with 13 bases between them. The CDR3 totals 16 residues. Germline loops: CDR1 MNHNY, CDR2 SVGAGI (reference sequence). The DNA of the CDR3 is TGTGCCAGCAGTTACCGCGTCGGGGGAACCTACAATGAGCAGTTCTTC. This translates into CASSYRVGGTYNEQFF.

The chain links TRBV28 to TRBJ1-1; tentatively, D is TRBD1 (6 bases). Trimming shortened V by 6 bases and J by 0 bases, and 14 bases separated the two germline ends. Per the germline V gene, CDR1 is MDHEN and CDR2 is SYDVKM. CDR3 size: 15 residues. As DNA, the CDR3 is TGTGCCAGCAGGCCTGGCGGACAGCTGAACACTGAAGCTTTCTTT. It codes for CASRPGGQLNTEAFF.

The J gene is TRBJ1-6, the V gene TRBV5-6; 7 nucleotides line up with TRBD1. The germline CDR1 and CDR2 sequences are SGHDT and YYEEEE. Losses at the gene ends were 1 base for V and 14 bases for J; bases not matched to a gene: 9. CDR3 length: 14 amino acids. The CDR3 DNA reads TGTGCCAGCAGCTTGCAGGACAGGCCTAGGGCCCTCCACTTT. It is translated as CASSLQDRPRALHF.

The rearrangement uses TRBV29-1 and TRBJ1-4; 8 nucleotides line up with TRBD1. The V and J ends lost 6 bases and 6 bases, in that order; junction bases with no gene match: 6. The germline V gene encodes CDR1 SQVTM and CDR2 ANQGSEA. The CDR3 contains 13 residues. The CDR3 reads CSVSGQGDEKLFF. CDR3 DNA sequence: TGCAGCGTGAGCGGACAGGGTGATGAAAAACTGTTTTTT.

The CDR3 region has the DNA TGCGCCAGCAGCTTGGCCCGACAGGGCACCGGGGAGCTGTTTTTT. Protein product: CASSLARQGTGELFF. This chain links TRBV5-1 with TRBJ2-2; 7 positions match TRBD1. V lost 0 bases to trimming and J lost 4 bases; unmatched junction nucleotides: 3. This CDR3 comprises 15 residues. CDR1 is SGHRS and CDR2 is YFSETQ in the germline V gene.

The chain carries TRBV7-8 and TRBJ2-3; D remains ambiguous. V lost 7 bases, J lost 6 bases, and 8 bases lay in between. CDR1 and CDR2 (germline): SGHVS, FQNEAQ. This CDR3 has 11 amino acids. This CDR3 reads CASTPRDTQYF. DNA of the CDR3: TGTGCCAGCACCCCCCGGGATACGCAGTATTTT.

This clone was seen a few times. The V gene is TRBV5-1, the J gene TRBJ2-7, with TRBD2 matching 8 bases. This CDR3 spans 16 amino acids. The V gene end was trimmed by 0 bases and the J gene end by 4 bases; junction bases not matched to a gene: 9. The germline CDR1 and CDR2 sequences are SGHRS and YFSETQ. CDR3 in DNA: TGCGCCAGCAGCTTGGGACCGGGTCGGGAGGGGTACGAGCAGTACTTC. This sequence encodes CASSLGPGREGYEQYF.

This clone was picked up a small number of times. The CDR3 region has the DNA TGTGCCAGCAGTGAAGAGGAGGGGCCCTCCTACGAGCAGTACTTC. Translated, it gives CASSEEEGPSYEQYF. The V and J genes are TRBV25-1 and TRBJ2-7, with D possibly matching TRBD2 (6 bases). Between the trimmed V and J ends, which lost 2 bases and 0 bases, there was a span of 11 bases. This CDR3 is 15 amino acids long. Germline CDR1 is MGHDK and CDR2 is SYGVNS.

The chain recombines TRBV9 with TRBJ1-3; 7 positions match TRBD1. Per germline, CDR1 SGDLS and CDR2 YYNGEE. The CDR3 extends over 15 amino acids. J was trimmed by 4 bases and V by 0 bases; bases with no gene match: 4. The DNA for the CDR3 is TGTGCCAGCAGCGTAGGACAGGGAACCGGAAACACCATATATTTT. Protein: CASSVGQGTGNTIYF.

The chain recombines TRBV28 with TRBJ2-5, with D maybe TRBD2 (5 bases). Germline V gene sequence: CDR1 MDHEN, CDR2 SYDVKM. The CDR3 has 15 amino acids. Trimming shortened V by 6 bases and J by 4 bases, and 18 bases separated the two germline ends. The CDR3: CASSSGKLWPETQYF. The CDR3 DNA sequence: TGTGCCAGCAGCTCCGGGAAGCTTTGGCCAGAGACCCAGTACTTC.

CDR3 loop: CASSQESGGASNQPQHF. The DNA for the CDR3 is TGTGCCAGCAGCCAAGAAAGCGGGGGGGCTAGCAATCAGCCCCAGCATTTT. The rearrangement links TRBV4-2 to TRBJ1-5; a weak D match, TRBD1 (6 bases). The CDR3 loop spans 17 amino acids. Per the germline V gene, CDR1 is LGHNA and CDR2 is YNFKEQ. The V end lost 0 bases, the J end lost 0 bases, and 12 bases lay between the germline ends.

This sequence joins TRBV5-4 and TRBJ2-3; 9 nucleotides align to TRBD1. V gave up 4 bases and J gave up 3 bases; unmatched junction bases: 6. Germline values: CDR1 SGHNT, CDR2 YYREEE (reference sequence). This CDR3 spans 15 amino acids. CDR3 sequence (DNA): TGTGCCAGCAGCCGCGGGACAGGGCGGACAGATACGCAGTATTTT. This translates into CASSRGTGRTDTQYF.

The gene calls are TRBV5-8 and TRBJ2-3; D is unclear. The CDR3 is 15 amino acids. Germline V gene data show CDR1 as SGHTS and CDR2 as YDEGEE. V lost 1 base and J lost 0, with 9 bases in between. CDR3 nucleotide sequence: TGTGCCAGCAGCTTGCAAGTAGTTAGCACAGATACGCAGTATTTT. Translating gives CASSLQVVSTDTQYF.

The chain employs TRBV7-6 and TRBJ1-1; D is uncertain. The ends were cut back, 5 bases at V and 6 bases at J, with 19 bases in the middle. Germline lookup yields CDR1 SGHVS and CDR2 FNYEAQ. This CDR3 is 15 amino acids long. CDR3 in DNA: TGTGCCAGCAGCCTCGGGGTGAAGGGTAGCGCTGAAGCTTTCTTT. It translates to CASSLGVKGSAEAFF.